This T cell receptor beta chain was retrieved from a study of yellow fever vaccine responses in identical twins. TCRdb processed the RT-PCR reads anew with MiXCR; each CDR3 protein has one entry. Of 30,000 to 40,000 distinct CDR3 sequences listed, 60% were seen once; the top ten hold roughly 4.3%. Looked up from germline, CDR1 is PRHDT and CDR2 is FYEKMQ (reference sequence). The CDR3 spans 15 residues. V was shortened by 9 bases and J by 2 bases, with 16 bases between the two germline ends. Regarding the study as a whole: Twins reportedly mounted vaccine T cell responses that seemed partly convergent, partly personalized.

A word on this clonotype: Antigen: not known.

This clonotype was obtained from a woman under 30 who received the yellow fever vaccine. Specimen: T cells from blood (PBMCs), unsorted or a sorted subset (not recorded which), collected before or after yellow fever vaccination (not recorded which). This chain uses TRBV13 with TRBJ2-2; D is uncertain. CDR3 sequence (DNA): TGTGCCAGTAACCCTTCATATTCAAACACCGGGGAGCTGTTTTTT. Translation gives CASNPSYSNTGELFF.